These 14 T cell receptor beta chains were all obtained from the same sample, sequenced in a study of shared clonotypes between healthy human individuals. The table came from immunoSEQ multiplex PCR; TCRdb's copy has only in-frame clones and leaves some out. The table records 1,500,000 or so clones, just under 99% of them present only once. The sequenced sample was naive CD4+ T cells sorted from blood. The subset denotes: CD45RA+ positively selected. These receptors originate from a man aged 30 to 45 in good health.

The CDR3 protein is CASSELGRSLEQYF. The DNA of the CDR3 is TGTGCCAGCAGTGAATTGGGGCGGTCCCTGGAGCAGTACTTC. The chain links TRBV25-1 to TRBJ2-7; D perhaps matches TRBD1 (5 bases). The CDR3 has 14 amino acids. Germline loops: CDR1 MGHDK, CDR2 SYGVNS. Trimming pared 1 base from V and 7 bases from J, leaving 14 bases between.

The chain links TRBV5-1 to TRBJ2-7; 11 bases are shared with TRBD2. J was trimmed by 7 bases and V by 4 bases; bases with no gene match: 7. From germline, CDR1 is SGHRS and CDR2 YFSETQ. The CDR3 extends over 14 amino acids. Written as DNA, the CDR3 is TGCGCCAGCAGCGAGGGACTAGCGGCGGGGGAGCAGTACTTC. This translates into CASSEGLAAGEQYF.

The rearrangement joins TRBV19 to TRBJ2-7, with no clear D. Germline V gene data show CDR1 as LNHDA and CDR2 as SQIVND (reference sequence). The V end was cut by 5 bases, the J end by 2 bases, with 10 bases between. The CDR3 runs to 13 residues. The CDR3 DNA is TGTGCCAGTAGTTTCGGCAGGACCTACGAGCAGTACTTC. Encoded protein: CASSFGRTYEQYF.

The rearrangement joins TRBV18 to TRBJ1-4, with unresolved D. V was pared by 4 bases and J by 8 bases, with 11 bases between. The germline V gene has CDR1 KGHSH and CDR2 LQKENI. The CDR3 totals 13 residues. The CDR3 is CASSRQTAEKLFF. Here the CDR3 DNA reads TGTGCCAGCTCACGGCAGACGGCGGAAAAACTGTTTTTT.

This clone has a single count. This specimen includes other DNA sequences encoding the same CDR3. The V and J genes are TRBV5-1 and TRBJ2-1; D might be TRBD2 (5 bases). The germline CDR1 and CDR2 sequences are SGHRS and YFSETQ. The CDR3 has 16 amino acids. With 0 bases removed from V and 0 bases from J, the gap between germline ends came to 10 bases. The CDR3 is CASSLGGPSSYNEQFF. The CDR3 DNA is TGCGCCAGCAGCTTGGGAGGGCCTAGCTCCTACAATGAGCAGTTCTTC.

The chain uses TRBV10-3 and TRBJ1-4; TRBD1 matches at 7 bases. The CDR3 has 14 residues. From germline, CDR1 is ENHRY and CDR2 SYGVKD. J lost 7 bases, V lost 3 bases, and 5 bases had no gene match. CDR3 in amino acids: CAISELGTAEKLFF. DNA of the CDR3: TGTGCCATCAGTGAATTAGGGACAGCTGAAAAACTGTTTTTT.

The chain is built from TRBV5-4 and TRBJ2-2; no clear D gene. This CDR3 has 14 amino acids. Trimming removed 4 bases at V and 2 bases at J, with 9 bases between. Germline values: CDR1 SGHNT, CDR2 YYREEE (reference sequence). CDR3 residues: CASSRAINTGELFF. CDR3 DNA sequence: TGTGCCAGCAGCCGGGCGATTAACACCGGGGAGCTGTTTTTT.

The CDR3, as DNA: TGTGCCAGCAGCTCAGAGGTAGATACGCAGTATTTT. It is translated as CASSSEVDTQYF. The chain carries TRBV11-3 and TRBJ2-3; D is undetermined. Between the trimmed V and J ends, which lost 4 bases and 5 bases, there was a span of 7 bases. The CDR3 has 12 residues. The germline gives CDR1 SGHNT, CDR2 YENEEA. Supplemented by reference TRBV11-3 and TRBJ2-3, the full variable domain reads EAGVVQSPRYKIIEKKQPVAFWCNPISGHNTLYWYLQNLGQGPELLIRYENEEAVDDSQLPKDRFSAERLKGVDSTLKIQPAELGDSAVYLCASSSEVDTQYFGPGTRLTVL.

The DNA of the CDR3 is TGCGCCAGCAGCCAAGCGGACAGGGGATATGGCTACACCTTC. Amino acid sequence: CASSQADRGYGYTF. This chain connects TRBV4-1 to TRBJ1-2; TRBD1 agrees at 9 bases. Looked up from germline, CDR1 is MGHRA and CDR2 is YSYEKL. The trim removed 1 base at V and 5 bases at J, leaving 2 bases unmatched. CDR3 length: 14 residues.

The chain combines TRBV7-6 with TRBJ2-1; TRBD2 is a possible D gene (6 bases). V was cut by 10 bases and J by 4 bases, with 11 bases left in between. Germline V gives CDR1 SGHVS, CDR2 FNYEAQ. CDR3 size: 12 residues. CDR3 bases: TGTGCCACACGCGGGGATTACAATGAGCAGTTCTTC. Its protein is CATRGDYNEQFF.

V and J are TRBV25-1 and TRBJ2-3; 9 bases map to TRBD1. This CDR3 region has 15 residues. Germline CDR1 reads MGHDK; CDR2 reads SYGVNS. The V gene end was trimmed by 2 bases and the J gene end by 1 base; junction bases not matched to a gene: 1. The CDR3 region is CASSENRGRTDTQYF. The CDR3 bases are TGTGCCAGCAGTGAAAACAGGGGGCGCACAGATACGCAGTATTTT.

The chain is built from TRBV19 and TRBJ1-1, with no clear D. This CDR3 region has 15 residues. V gave up 3 bases and J gave up 1 base, with 12 bases separating them. The germline CDR1 and CDR2 sequences are LNHDA and SQIVND (reference sequence). The CDR3 DNA reads as TGTGCCAGTAGTATCTATGGGTATGGGAACACTGAAGCTTTCTTT. This sequence encodes CASSIYGYGNTEAFF. Full variable domain (missing parts from reference TRBV19 and TRBJ1-1): DGGITQSPKYLFRKEGQNVTLSCEQNLNHDAMYWYRQDPGQGLRLIYYSQIVNDFQKGDIAEGYSVSREKKESFPLTVTSAQKNPTAFYLCASSIYGYGNTEAFFGQGTRLTVV.

J is TRBJ2-1 and V is TRBV7-8, with 8 positions matching TRBD1. The V gene's germline CDR1 is SGHVS and CDR2 FQNEAQ. V lost 8 bases to trimming and J lost 2 bases; unmatched junction nucleotides: 11. CDR3 length equals 16 residues. The CDR3 coding sequence is TGTGCCAGCTACCCCGGACAGGGCCATACCTACAATGAGCAGTTCTTC. It yields the protein CASYPGQGHTYNEQFF.

The chain uses TRBV18 and TRBJ2-7; 9 bases are shared with TRBD1. There are 15 residues in the CDR3. The V segment lost 3 bases and the J segment 2 bases; nucleotides outside the gene matches: 5. The germline V gene has CDR1 KGHSH and CDR2 LQKENI. CDR3 nucleotide sequence: TGTGCCAGCTCACCGGGGACAGGGAAAACCTACGAGCAGTACTTC. Protein: CASSPGTGKTYEQYF.